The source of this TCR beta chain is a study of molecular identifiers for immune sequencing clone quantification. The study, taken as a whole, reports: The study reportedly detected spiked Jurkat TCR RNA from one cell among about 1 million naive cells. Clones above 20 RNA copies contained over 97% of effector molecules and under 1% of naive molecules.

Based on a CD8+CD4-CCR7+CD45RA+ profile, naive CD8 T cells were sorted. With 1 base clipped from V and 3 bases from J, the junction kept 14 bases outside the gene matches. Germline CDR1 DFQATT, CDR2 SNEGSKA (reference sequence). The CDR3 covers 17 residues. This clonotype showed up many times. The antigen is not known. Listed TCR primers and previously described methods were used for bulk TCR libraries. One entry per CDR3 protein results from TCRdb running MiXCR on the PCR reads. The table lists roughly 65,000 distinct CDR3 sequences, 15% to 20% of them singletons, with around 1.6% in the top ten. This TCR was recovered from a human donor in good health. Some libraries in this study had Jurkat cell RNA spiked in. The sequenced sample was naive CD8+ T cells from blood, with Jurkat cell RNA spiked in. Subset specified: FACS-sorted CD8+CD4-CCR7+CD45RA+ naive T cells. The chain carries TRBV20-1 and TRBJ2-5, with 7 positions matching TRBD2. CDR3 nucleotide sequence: TGCAGTGCTAGAGGACCCCCGGCTAGCGGAGCAAAAGAGACCCAGTACTTC. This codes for CSARGPPASGAKETQYF.